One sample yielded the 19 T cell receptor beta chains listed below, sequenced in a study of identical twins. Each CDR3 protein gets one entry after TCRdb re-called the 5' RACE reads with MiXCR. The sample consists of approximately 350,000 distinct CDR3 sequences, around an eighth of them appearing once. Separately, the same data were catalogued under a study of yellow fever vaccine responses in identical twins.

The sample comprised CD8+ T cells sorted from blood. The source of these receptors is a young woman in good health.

CDR3 nucleotide sequence: TGTGCCAGCTCGCCCAGGGGCAGGTTTCAGTACTTC. Translating it yields CASSPRGRFQYF. The gene calls are TRBV18 and TRBJ2-7; D perhaps matches TRBD1 (6 bases). The CDR3 contains 12 residues. With 6 bases removed from V and 10 bases from J, the gap between germline ends came to 16 bases. CDR1 and CDR2 from the germline V gene are KGHSH and LQKENI.

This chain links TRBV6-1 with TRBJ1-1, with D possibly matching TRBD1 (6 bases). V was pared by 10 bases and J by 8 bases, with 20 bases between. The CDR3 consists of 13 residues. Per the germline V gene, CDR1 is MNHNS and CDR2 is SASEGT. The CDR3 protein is CAIEDRSRWEAFF. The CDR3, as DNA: TGTGCCATCGAGGACAGAAGCCGTTGGGAAGCTTTCTTT.

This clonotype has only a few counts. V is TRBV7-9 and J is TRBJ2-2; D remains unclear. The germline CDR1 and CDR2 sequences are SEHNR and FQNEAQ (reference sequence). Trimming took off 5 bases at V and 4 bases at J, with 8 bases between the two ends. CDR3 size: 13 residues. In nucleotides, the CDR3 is TGTGCCAGCAGCACTCATTTCACCGGGGAGCTGTTTTTT. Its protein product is CASSTHFTGELFF.

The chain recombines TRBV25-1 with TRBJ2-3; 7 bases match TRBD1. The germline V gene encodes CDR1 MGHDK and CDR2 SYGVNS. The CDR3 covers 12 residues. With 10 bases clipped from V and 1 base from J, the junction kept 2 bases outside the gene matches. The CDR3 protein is CATGQGTDTQYF. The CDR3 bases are TGTGCCACTGGACAGGGCACAGATACGCAGTATTTT.

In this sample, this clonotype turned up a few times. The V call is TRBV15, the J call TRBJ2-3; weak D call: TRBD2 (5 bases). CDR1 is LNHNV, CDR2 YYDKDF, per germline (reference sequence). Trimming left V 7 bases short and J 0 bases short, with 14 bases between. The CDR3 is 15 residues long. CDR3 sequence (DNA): TGTGCCACCAAAAGACTACAGATGAGCACAGATACGCAGTATTTT. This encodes CATKRLQMSTDTQYF.

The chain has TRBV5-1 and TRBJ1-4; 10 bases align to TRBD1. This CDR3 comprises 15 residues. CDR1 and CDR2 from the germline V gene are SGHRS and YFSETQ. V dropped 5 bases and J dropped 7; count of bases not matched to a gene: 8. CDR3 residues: CASRERDRGSEKLFF. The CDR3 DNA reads TGCGCCAGCAGAGAACGGGACAGGGGTTCTGAAAAACTGTTTTTT.

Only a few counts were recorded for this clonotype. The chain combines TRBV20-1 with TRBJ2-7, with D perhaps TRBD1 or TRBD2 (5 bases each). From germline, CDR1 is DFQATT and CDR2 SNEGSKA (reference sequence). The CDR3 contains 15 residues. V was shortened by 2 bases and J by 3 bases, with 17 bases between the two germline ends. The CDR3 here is CSARPEPGRLYEQYF. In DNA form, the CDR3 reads TGCAGTGCTAGACCCGAACCGGGACGACTCTACGAGCAGTACTTC.

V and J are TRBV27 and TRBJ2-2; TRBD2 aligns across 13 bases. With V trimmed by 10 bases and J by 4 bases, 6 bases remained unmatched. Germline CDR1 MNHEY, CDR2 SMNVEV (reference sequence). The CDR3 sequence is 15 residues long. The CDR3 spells CATGLAGRPTGELFF. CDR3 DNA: TGTGCCACGGGACTAGCGGGACGACCCACCGGGGAGCTGTTTTTT.

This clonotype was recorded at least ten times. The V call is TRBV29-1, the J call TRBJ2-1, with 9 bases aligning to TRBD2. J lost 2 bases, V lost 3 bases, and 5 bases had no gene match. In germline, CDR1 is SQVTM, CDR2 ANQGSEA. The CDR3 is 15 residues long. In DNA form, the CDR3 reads TGCAGCGTTGACGGGCGGGAGGGCGCCTACAATGAGCAGTTCTTC. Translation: CSVDGREGAYNEQFF.

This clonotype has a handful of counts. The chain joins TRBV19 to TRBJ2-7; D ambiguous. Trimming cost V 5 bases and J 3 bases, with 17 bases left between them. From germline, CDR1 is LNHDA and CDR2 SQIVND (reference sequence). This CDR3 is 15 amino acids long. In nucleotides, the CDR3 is TGTGCCAGTAGTGCTCTGGGATCTACCGACTACGAGCAGTACTTC. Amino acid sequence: CASSALGSTDYEQYF.

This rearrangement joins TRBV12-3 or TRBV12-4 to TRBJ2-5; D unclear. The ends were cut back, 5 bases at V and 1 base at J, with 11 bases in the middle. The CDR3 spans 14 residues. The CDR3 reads CASSPPQSQETQYF. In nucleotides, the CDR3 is TGTGCCAGCAGTCCCCCACAGAGCCAAGAGACCCAGTACTTC.

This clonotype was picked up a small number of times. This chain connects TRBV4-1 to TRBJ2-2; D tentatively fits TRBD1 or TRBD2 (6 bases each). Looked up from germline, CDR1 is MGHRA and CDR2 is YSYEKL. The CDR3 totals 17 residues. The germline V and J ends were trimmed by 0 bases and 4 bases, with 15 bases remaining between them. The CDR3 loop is CASSQESGGLITGELFF. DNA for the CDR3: TGCGCCAGCAGCCAAGAATCTGGGGGGCTTATCACCGGGGAGCTGTTTTTT.

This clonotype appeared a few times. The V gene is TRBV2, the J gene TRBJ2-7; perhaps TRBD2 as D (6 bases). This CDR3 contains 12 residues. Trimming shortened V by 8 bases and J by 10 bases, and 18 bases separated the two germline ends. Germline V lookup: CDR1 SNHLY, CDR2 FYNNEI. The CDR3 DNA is TGTGCCAGCTTGGAAACGGGCGGGGAACAGTACTTC. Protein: CASLETGGEQYF.

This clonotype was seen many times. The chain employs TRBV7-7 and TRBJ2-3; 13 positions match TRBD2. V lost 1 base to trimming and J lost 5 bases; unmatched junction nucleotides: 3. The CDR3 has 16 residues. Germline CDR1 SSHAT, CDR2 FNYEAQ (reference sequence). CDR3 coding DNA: TGTGCCAGCAGCTTAGAACTAGCGGGGGGGCAAGATACGCAGTATTTT. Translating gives CASSLELAGGQDTQYF.

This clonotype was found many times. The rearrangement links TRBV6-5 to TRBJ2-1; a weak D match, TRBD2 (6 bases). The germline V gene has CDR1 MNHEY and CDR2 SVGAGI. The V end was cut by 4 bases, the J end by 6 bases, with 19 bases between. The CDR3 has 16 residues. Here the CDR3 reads CASSFSVGEVANEQFF. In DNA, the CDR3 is TGTGCCAGCAGTTTCTCCGTGGGGGAGGTGGCCAATGAGCAGTTCTTC.

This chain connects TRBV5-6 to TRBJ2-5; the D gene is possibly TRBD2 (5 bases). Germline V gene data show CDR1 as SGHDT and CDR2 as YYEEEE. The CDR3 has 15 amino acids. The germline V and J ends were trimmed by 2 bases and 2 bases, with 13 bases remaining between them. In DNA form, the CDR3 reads TGTGCCAGCAGCTTCCCGGGAAGATATCAAGAGACCCAGTACTTC. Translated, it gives CASSFPGRYQETQYF.

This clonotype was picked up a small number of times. The DNA of the CDR3 is TGTGCCAGCAGCTCCGTCCTGGACAGCTTCAATGAGCAGTTCTTC. Its protein product is CASSSVLDSFNEQFF. The V and J genes are TRBV7-9 and TRBJ2-1; a weak D match, TRBD1 (6 bases). V was clipped by 4 bases and J by 6 bases, with 16 bases between them. This CDR3 contains 15 residues. In germline, CDR1 is SEHNR, CDR2 FQNEAQ (reference sequence).

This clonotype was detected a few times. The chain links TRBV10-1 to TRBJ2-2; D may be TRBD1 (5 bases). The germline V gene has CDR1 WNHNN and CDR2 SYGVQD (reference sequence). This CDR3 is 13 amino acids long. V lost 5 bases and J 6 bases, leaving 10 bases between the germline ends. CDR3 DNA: TGCGCCAGCAGTAATGACAGCCCCGGGGAGCTGTTTTTT. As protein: CASSNDSPGELFF.

CDR3 bases: TGTGCCAGCAGCCAGGTTATCGCAGAGACCCAGTACTTC. Translating it yields CASSQVIAETQYF. This chain uses TRBV2 with TRBJ2-5; D is undetermined. V dropped 6 bases and J dropped 4 bases, with 12 bases sitting between them. The CDR3 is made up of 13 amino acids. Germline V CDR1 and CDR2: SNHLY, FYNNEI.